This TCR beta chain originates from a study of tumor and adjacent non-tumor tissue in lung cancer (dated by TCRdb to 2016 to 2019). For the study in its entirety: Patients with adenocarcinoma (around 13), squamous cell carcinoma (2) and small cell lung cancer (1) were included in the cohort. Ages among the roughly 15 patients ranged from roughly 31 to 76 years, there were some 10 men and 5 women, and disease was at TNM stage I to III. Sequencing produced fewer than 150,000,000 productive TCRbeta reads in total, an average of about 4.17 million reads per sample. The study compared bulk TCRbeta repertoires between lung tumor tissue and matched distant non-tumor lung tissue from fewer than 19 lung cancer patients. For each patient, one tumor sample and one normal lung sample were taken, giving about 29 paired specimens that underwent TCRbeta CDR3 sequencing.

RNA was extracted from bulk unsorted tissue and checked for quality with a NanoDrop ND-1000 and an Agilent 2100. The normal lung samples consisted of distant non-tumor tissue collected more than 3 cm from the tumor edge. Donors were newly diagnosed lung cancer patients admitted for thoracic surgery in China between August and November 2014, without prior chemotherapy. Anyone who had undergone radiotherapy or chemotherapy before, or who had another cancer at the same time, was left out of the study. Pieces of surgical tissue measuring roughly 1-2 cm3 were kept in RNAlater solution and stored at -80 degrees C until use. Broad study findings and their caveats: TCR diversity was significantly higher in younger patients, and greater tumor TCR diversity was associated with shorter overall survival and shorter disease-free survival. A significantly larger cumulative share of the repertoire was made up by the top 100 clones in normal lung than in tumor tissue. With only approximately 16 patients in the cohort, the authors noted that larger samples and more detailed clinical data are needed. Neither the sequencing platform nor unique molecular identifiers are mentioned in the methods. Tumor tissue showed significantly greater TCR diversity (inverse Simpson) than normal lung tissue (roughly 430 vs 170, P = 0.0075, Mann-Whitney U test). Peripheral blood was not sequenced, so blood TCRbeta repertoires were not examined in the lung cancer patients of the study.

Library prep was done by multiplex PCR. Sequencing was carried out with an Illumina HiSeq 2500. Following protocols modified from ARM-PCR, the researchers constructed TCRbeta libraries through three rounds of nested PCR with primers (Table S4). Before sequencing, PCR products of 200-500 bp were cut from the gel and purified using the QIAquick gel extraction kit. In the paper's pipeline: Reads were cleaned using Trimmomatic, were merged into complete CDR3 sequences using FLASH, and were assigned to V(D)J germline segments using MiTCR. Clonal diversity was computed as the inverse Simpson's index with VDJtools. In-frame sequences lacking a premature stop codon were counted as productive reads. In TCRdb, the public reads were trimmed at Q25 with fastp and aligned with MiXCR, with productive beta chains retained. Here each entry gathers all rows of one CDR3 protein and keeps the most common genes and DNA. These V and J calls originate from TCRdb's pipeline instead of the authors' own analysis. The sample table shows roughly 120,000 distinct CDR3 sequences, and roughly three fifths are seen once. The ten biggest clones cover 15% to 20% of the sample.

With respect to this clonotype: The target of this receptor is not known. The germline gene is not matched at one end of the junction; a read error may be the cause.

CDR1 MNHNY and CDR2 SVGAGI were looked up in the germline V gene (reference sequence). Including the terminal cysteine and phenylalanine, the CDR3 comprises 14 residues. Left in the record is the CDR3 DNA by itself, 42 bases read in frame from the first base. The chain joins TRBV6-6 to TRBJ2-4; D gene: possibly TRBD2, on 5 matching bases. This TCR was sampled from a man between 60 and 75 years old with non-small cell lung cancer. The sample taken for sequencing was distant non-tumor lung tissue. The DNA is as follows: TGCGCCAGCAGTGGGGAGCAAGCCAAAAACATTCAGTACTTC. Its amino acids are CASSGEQAKNIQYF.